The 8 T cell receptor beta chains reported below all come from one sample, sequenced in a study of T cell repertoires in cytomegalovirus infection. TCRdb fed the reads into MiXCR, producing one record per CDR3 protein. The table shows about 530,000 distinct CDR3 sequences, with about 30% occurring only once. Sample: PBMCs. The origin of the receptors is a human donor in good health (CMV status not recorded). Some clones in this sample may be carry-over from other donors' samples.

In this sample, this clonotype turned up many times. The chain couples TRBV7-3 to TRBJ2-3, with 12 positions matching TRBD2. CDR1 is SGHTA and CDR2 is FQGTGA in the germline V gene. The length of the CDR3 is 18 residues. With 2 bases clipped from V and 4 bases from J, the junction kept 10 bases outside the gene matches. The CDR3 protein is CASSLYRRLAGGADTQYF. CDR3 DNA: TGTGCCAGCAGCTTATATCGGCGGCTAGCGGGAGGGGCAGATACGCAGTATTTT.

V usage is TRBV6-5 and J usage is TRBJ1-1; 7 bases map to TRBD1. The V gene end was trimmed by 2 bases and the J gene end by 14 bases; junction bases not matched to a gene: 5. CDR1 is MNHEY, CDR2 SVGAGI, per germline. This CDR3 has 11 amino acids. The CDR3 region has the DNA TGTGCCAGCAGTTACGGGCAGGGGGTCTTCTTT. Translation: CASSYGQGVFF.

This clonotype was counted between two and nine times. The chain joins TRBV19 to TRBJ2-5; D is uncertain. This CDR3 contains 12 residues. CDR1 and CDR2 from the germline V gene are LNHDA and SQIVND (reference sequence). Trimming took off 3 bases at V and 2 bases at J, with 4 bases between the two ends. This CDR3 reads CASSIGQETQYF. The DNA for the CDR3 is TGTGCCAGTAGTATCGGTCAAGAGACCCAGTACTTC. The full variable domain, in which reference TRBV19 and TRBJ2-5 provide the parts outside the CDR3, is DGGITQSPKYLFRKEGQNVTLSCEQNLNHDAMYWYRQDPGQGLRLIYYSQIVNDFQKGDIAEGYSVSREKKESFPLTVTSAQKNPTAFYLCASSIGQETQYFGPGTRLLVL.

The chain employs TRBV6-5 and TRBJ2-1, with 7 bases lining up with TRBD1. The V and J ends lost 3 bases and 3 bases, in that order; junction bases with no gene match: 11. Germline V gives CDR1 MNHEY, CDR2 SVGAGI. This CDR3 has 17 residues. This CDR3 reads CASSYIGRDRSYNEQFF. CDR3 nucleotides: TGTGCCAGCAGTTATATTGGAAGGGACAGAAGCTACAATGAGCAGTTCTTC.

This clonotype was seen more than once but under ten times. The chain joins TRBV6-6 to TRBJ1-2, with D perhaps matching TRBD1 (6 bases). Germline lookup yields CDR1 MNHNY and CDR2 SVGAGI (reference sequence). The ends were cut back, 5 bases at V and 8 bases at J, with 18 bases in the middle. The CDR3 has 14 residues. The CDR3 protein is CASSKQGSSQGYTF. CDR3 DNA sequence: TGTGCCAGCAGTAAACAGGGTTCAAGCCAAGGCTACACCTTC.

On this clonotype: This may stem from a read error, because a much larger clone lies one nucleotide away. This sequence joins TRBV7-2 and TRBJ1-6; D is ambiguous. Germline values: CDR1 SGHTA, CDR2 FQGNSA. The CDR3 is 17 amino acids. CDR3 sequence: CASRSDGGSSYISPLHF. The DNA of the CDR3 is TGTGCCAGCAGAAGCGATGGTGGGAGCTCCTATATTTCACCCCTCCACTTT. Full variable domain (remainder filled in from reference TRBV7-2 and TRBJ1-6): GAGVSQSPSNKVTEKGKDVELRCDPISGHTALYWYRQSLGQGLEFLIYFQGNSAPDKSGLPSDRFSAERTGGSVSTLTIQRTQQEDSAVYLCASRSDGGSSYISPLHFGNGTRLTVT.

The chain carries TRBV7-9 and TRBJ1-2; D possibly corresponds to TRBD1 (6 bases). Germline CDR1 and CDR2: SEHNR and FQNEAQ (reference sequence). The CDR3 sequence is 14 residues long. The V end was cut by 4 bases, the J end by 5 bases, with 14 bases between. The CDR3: CASSYYGQPYGYTF. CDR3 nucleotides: TGTGCCAGCAGCTATTACGGACAGCCTTATGGCTACACCTTC.

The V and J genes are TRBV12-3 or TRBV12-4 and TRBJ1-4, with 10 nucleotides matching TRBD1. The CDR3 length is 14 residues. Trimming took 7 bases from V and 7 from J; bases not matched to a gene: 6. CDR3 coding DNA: TGTGCCAGCAATAGACAGGGGGCAACTGAAAAACTGTTTTTT. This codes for CASNRQGATEKLFF.